This T cell receptor beta chain is drawn from a study of T cells after yellow fever vaccination. Trimming cost V 5 bases and J 11 bases, with 13 bases left between them. Germline V gene sequence: CDR1 MNHEY, CDR2 SVGEGT. The CDR3 runs 12 residues. This clonotype was seen a handful of times. Its antigen is not known. General study points: Researchers report a weaker secondary response that nonetheless peaked faster, day 5 versus 15.

5'RACE template switching added a universal primer site and UMIs to TCR cDNA. TCRdb ran MiXCR on the 5' RACE reads and lists one entry per CDR3 protein. This sample yields approximately 510,000 distinct CDR3 sequences, of which 20% to 25% are seen a single time; 15% to 20% belongs to the top ten. Source: PBMCs, taken approximately 22 days after the first yellow fever vaccination. This clonotype originated in a man in his late teens or twenties who received the YFV17D yellow fever vaccine. V and J are TRBV6-2 or TRBV6-3 and TRBJ1-5; D not resolved. DNA of the CDR3: TGTGCCAGCAGTCCGGACCCCTGGTCCCAGCATTTT. It codes for CASSPDPWSQHF.